The T cell receptor (beta chain) under discussion was sequenced for a study of cytomegalovirus exposure and HLA in healthy donors. Study findings and constraints: TCR beta V- and J-gene trimming was later associated with a missense DCLRE1C variant.

This clone was counted between two and nine times. Its matching antigen is unknown. Both 60 Vbeta primers and 13 Jbeta primers went into the PCR. TCRdb's table, derived via immunoSEQ multiplex PCR, lists solely in-frame clones and lacks some. The sample consists of 100,000 to 150,000 clones, roughly 17% of them appearing once. V was clipped by 6 bases and J by 6 bases, with 11 bases between them. The CDR3 sequence is 13 residues long. In germline, CDR1 is ENHRY, CDR2 SYGVKD. The genes are TRBV10-3 and TRBJ2-2, with a weak D call TRBD2 (6 bases). Sequences were obtained from PBMCs. This receptor was taken from a female donor in good health and CMV-seropositive. DNA of the CDR3: TGTGCCATCAGGGACTATAACTCCGGGGAGCTGTTTTTT. This translates into CAIRDYNSGELFF.